This record covers a single T cell receptor (beta chain). At one of its ends the junction is not consistent with the germline gene, which may arise from a read error. No cell sorting was done before RNA was extracted from the tissue. This non-tumor lung sample came from over 3 cm beyond the tumor edge. The entry originates in a study of tumor and adjacent non-tumor tissue in lung cancer. Across the study: Stage I to III disease affected approximately 11 men and several women aged about 31 to 76.

The library came from three nested PCR rounds adapted from ARM-PCR protocols. MiXCR, run by TCRdb on the multiplex PCR reads, gives a single entry per CDR3 protein. Counted here are around 75,000 distinct CDR3 sequences, about two thirds occurring once; the ten biggest clones make up 25% to 35%. The TCR sequence derives from a woman between 50 and 59 years old with non-small cell lung cancer. Material: distant non-tumor lung tissue.

The CDR3 is CASSSDPEWSLQNTGELFF. For the CDR3, the DNA is TGTGCCAGTAGCTCAGACCCGGAGTGGAGCCTACAGAACACCGGGGAGCTGTTTTTT. The chain couples TRBV11-2 to TRBJ2-2; D remains unclear. The CDR3 is 19 residues long. The germline V gene encodes CDR1 SGHAT and CDR2 FQNNGV. The full variable domain, rest sourced from reference TRBV11-2 and TRBJ2-2, is EAGVAQSPRYKIIEKRQSVAFWCNPISGHATLYWYQQILGQGPKLLIQFQNNGVVDDSQLPKDRFSAERLKGVDSTLKIQPAKLEDSAVYLCASSSDPEWSLQNTGELFFGEGSRLTVL.